The 15 T cell receptor delta chains below all came from one sample that was sequenced in a study of gamma-delta chains in newborns, infants, children. TCRdb applied CATT to the reads for clone calling. The table shows approximately 8,000 delta-chain clones, with approximately 1.5% occurring only once. The sample consisted of blood. These receptors all stem from a child who was a newborn, infant or young child, either healthy, febrile or measles-vaccinated (not recorded which).

In its sample, this clone was seen a few times. The rearrangement uses TRDV1 and TRDJ1; 9 bases align to TRDD3. V lost 0 bases to trimming and J lost 0 bases; unmatched junction nucleotides: 26. CDR3 length equals 24 residues. Germline CDR1 is TSWWSYY and CDR2 is QGS. The DNA for the CDR3 is TGTGCTCTTGGGGAACTGTCCTCACCCCCTATTTACTGGGGGACCCATTTGTACACCGATAAACTCATCTTT. As protein: CALGELSSPPIYWGTHLYTDKLIF.

This clone showed up just a few times. This sequence joins TRDV1 and TRDJ1; 9 nucleotides line up with TRDD3. This CDR3 region has 19 residues. Germline CDR1 is TSWWSYY and CDR2 is QGS. V lost 10 bases to trimming and J lost 0 bases; unmatched junction nucleotides: 21. The CDR3 DNA reads as TGTGCTCCCTCCTCCTACGGGGGATACAGAGGGCTATACACCGATAAACTCATCTTT. Translation: CAPSSYGGYRGLYTDKLIF.

This clone is medium-sized. Other DNA variants within this sample encode the same CDR3. The gene calls are TRDV3 and TRDJ2; perhaps TRDD3 as D (6 bases). CDR1 and CDR2 from the germline V gene are TVYSNPD and GDNSRS (reference sequence). The CDR3 covers 13 residues. The germline V and J ends were trimmed by 2 bases and 4 bases, with 11 bases remaining between them. The CDR3 nucleotides are TGTGCCTTTGGGGGGGACGAGACAGCACAACTCTTCTTT. Residues: CAFGGDETAQLFF.

This clone was seen more than once but under ten times. The CDR3 loop reads CALGEVGLPPCTGGSDKLIF. In nucleotides, the CDR3 is TGTGCTCTTGGGGAAGTTGGCCTACCTCCCTGTACTGGGGGATCCGATAAACTCATCTTT. The chain is built from TRDV1 and TRDJ1; the match to TRDD3 covers 10 bases. Germline V lookup: CDR1 TSWWSYY, CDR2 QGS. CDR3 length equals 20 residues. The junction had 18 bases not matched to a gene; V was cut back by 2 bases and J by 3 bases.

In regard to this clone: The protein in TCRdb stems from a much larger clone and differs at residue 9 from this DNA's translation, likely a read error; here the protein is translated from the DNA. The chain has TRDV1 and TRDJ1, with a weak D call TRDD3 (5 bases). The CDR3 covers 14 residues. Trimming took off 4 bases at V and 7 bases at J, with 16 bases between the two ends. The germline gives CDR1 TSWWSYY, CDR2 QGS. Here the CDR3 DNA reads TGTGCTCTTGGGGGAGAGGGATGCCGGCCTAAACTCATCTTT. Protein: CALGGEGCRPKLIF.

In this sample, this clone turned up a few times. One base separates it from a far larger clone, so it is likely a read error. The V gene is TRDV2, the J gene TRDJ3; 11 positions match TRDD3. The germline V gene has CDR1 GEAIGNYY and CDR2 EKD. J was trimmed by 2 bases and V by 5 bases; bases with no gene match: 4. This CDR3 spans 17 amino acids. The CDR3 loop reads CACGVLGDTWDTRQMFF. CDR3 DNA sequence: TGTGCCTGTGGCGTACTGGGGGATACCTGGGACACCCGACAGATGTTTTTC.

Details on this clone: The protein held in TCRdb is that of a much larger clone and does not match this DNA's translation at residue 6, likely because of a read error; the protein shown is translated from the DNA. This chain joins TRDV2 and TRDJ1; 9 nucleotides align to TRDD3. Germline V gives CDR1 GEAIGNYY, CDR2 EKD. V shed 3 bases, J shed 6 bases, and the junction held 19 bases outside the gene matches. The CDR3 has 18 amino acids. The CDR3 bases are TGTGCCTGTGACCCCCATACGCGGGGGATACACGGAGCGTATAAACTCATCTTT. Residues: CACDPHTRGIHGAYKLIF.

This clone was counted a few times. The protein listed by TCRdb differs at residue 15 from the translated DNA, so the DNA translation is shown. The J gene is TRDJ1, the V gene TRDV1, with 8 bases identical to TRDD2. CDR3 length: 17 amino acids. Germline assignment: CDR1 TSWWSYY and CDR2 QGS. CDR3 loop: CALGVFLRHLGSDKPIF. CDR3 nucleotide sequence: TGTGCTCTTGGGGTCTTCCTACGGCATCTGGGGAGCGATAAACCCATCTTT.

Sample share makes this clone medium-sized. The gene calls are TRDV2 and TRDJ1; 9 bases are shared with TRDD3. Here the J gene was assigned by germline matching of the DNA, as TCRdb has none. J lost 0 bases, V lost 5 bases, and 12 bases had no gene match. Germline CDR1 reads GEAIGNYY; CDR2 reads EKD. This CDR3 is 17 amino acids long. The CDR3 reads CACGGFGYWGNTDKLIF. CDR3 DNA sequence: TGTGCCTGTGGCGGTTTTGGCTACTGGGGGAACACCGATAAACTCATCTTT.

This clone was detected a few times. The translation of this DNA and the TCRdb protein of a much larger clone differ at residue 3, probably owing to a read error; the protein shown here is translated from the DNA. The chain is built from TRDV2 and TRDJ3, with D tentatively TRDD2 or TRDD3 (8 bases each). The CDR3 spans 19 residues. Per germline, CDR1 GEAIGNYY and CDR2 EKD. The CDR3 spells CAFDFLLGASSWDTRQMFF. CDR3 DNA sequence: TGTGCCTTTGACTTCCTACTGGGGGCCAGCTCCTGGGACACCCGACAGATGTTTTTC.

By frequency in the sample, this clone is medium-sized (0.01 to 0.1%). The chain is built from TRDV1 and TRDJ2; the match to TRDD3 covers 11 bases. Germline V gene sequence: CDR1 TSWWSYY, CDR2 QGS. The CDR3 is made up of 19 amino acids. Trimming removed 5 bases from V and 3 bases from J; junction bases left unmatched: 14. CDR3 in amino acids: CALGPIRVDWGIVTAQLFF. The CDR3 DNA is TGTGCTCTTGGGCCCATCCGGGTCGACTGGGGGATAGTGACAGCACAACTCTTCTTT.

This clone is termed medium-sized. The chain is built from TRDV1 and TRDJ1, with D perhaps TRDD3 (6 bases). V lost 4 bases and J 0 bases, leaving 21 bases between the germline ends. The CDR3 length is 18 residues. CDR1 is TSWWSYY and CDR2 is QGS in the germline V gene. CDR3 DNA: TGTGCTCTTGGGGGGCCGATGGGGGGACTCGTTTACACCGATAAACTCATCTTT. It codes for CALGGPMGGLVYTDKLIF.

Concerning this clone: TCRdb assigns this DNA the protein of a much larger clone, which departs from its translation at residue 13; this likely reflects a read error, and the protein shown comes from translating the DNA. This chain links TRDV2 with TRDJ3; 8 nucleotides agree with TRDD3. From germline, CDR1 is GEAIGNYY and CDR2 EKD. The CDR3 is 19 residues long. The CDR3 here is CACDKLGGVSSWGTRQMFF. The CDR3 nucleotides read TGTGCCTGTGACAAACTGGGGGGGGTAAGCTCCTGGGGCACCCGACAGATGTTTTTC.

This clone has only a few counts. An end of the junction differs from the germline gene, which may be a read error. In DNA, the CDR3 is TGTGCCCGTGACCGTCTTACTGGGGGATACGACGCCTGGGACACCCGACAGATGTTTTTC. It codes for CARDRLTGGYDAWDTRQMFF. The chain recombines TRDV2 with TRDJ3; TRDD3 agrees at 13 bases. The CDR3 totals 20 residues. Germline lookup yields CDR1 GEAIGNYY and CDR2 EKD.

This clone was detected a few times. This may be a read error: a much more frequent sequence differs by one nucleotide. The chain combines TRDV2 with TRDJ3, with 13 bases identical to TRDD3. Trimming removed 3 bases from V and 0 bases from J; junction bases left unmatched: 10. Germline assignment: CDR1 GEAIGNYY and CDR2 EKD. The CDR3 covers 21 residues. The CDR3 protein is CACDFVLGDTLSSWDTRQMFF. The CDR3 coding sequence is TGTGCCTGTGACTTTGTACTGGGGGATACGCTAAGCTCCTGGGACACCCGACAGATGTTTTTC.